The TCR beta chain under discussion was sequenced for a study of shared clonotypes between healthy human individuals. Study context: CD8 memory received one plate per donor, CD8 naive two, CD4 memory three and CD4 naive three.

Libraries were prepared by immunoSEQ multiplex PCR; TCRdb keeps only in-frame clonotypes and omits some of them. Here the sample spans around 1.1 million clones, approximately 80% being singletons. Sequencing used memory CD4+ T cells from PBMCs. Subset in this sample: CD45RA-negative fraction. The source of this sequence is a man between 18 and 29 years old in good health. Some clones in this sample may be carry-over from other donors' samples.

DNA of the CDR3: TGTGCCAGCAGCGCCGGGACAGGGGAAGGTAGGAGACGCACAGATACGCAGTATTTT. Protein: CASSAGTGEGRRRTDTQYF. This chain uses TRBV9 with TRBJ2-3, with 10 bases that match TRBD1. The ends lost 3 bases at V and 1 base at J; junction bases unmatched: 14. The CDR3 spans 19 residues. Germline CDR1 SGDLS, CDR2 YYNGEE.